A selection of T cell receptor beta chains follows, all from one sample in a study of CD8 T cell repertoires and HIV-1 epitope variants. The antigens for these receptors are not known. Profiled with immunoSEQ multiplex PCR; TCRdb holds only in-frame clones, not every one. The profile shows 5,100 or so clones, 66% of them singletons. The sequenced sample was cultured CD8+ T cells derived from PBMCs. These receptors all come from a male donor with HIV. The CDR3 runs from the conserved cysteine through the conserved F or W. A D gene is named only where the DNA matches it firmly. Size is stated for part of the rows, as once, few or many counts, or as a class when the clone is expanded.

CDR3 DNA | CDR3 protein | V gene | D gene | J gene | clone size
TGTGCCAGCAGTGGGTTGGTTTCAGAGCAGTTCTTC | CASSGLVSEQFF | TRBV2 | NA | TRBJ2-1 | once
TGTGCCAGCAGTGGTGGCGGGGGGGCTGACGAGCAGTACTTC | CASSGGGGADEQYF | TRBV9 | TRBD2 | TRBJ2-7 | few
TGTGCCACGCACGGACACGGGGGCACTGAAGCTTTCTTT | CATHGHGGTEAFF | TRBV27 | NA | TRBJ1-1 | few
TGTGCCAGTAGCGGGACAGGGGCGACGGAGACCCAGTACTTC | CASSGTGATETQYF | TRBV19 | TRBD1 | TRBJ2-5 | NA
TGTGCCAGCAGCTTCGACAGGGACGCGTCGGAGCAGTACTTC | CASSFDRDASEQYF | TRBV7-2 | TRBD1 | TRBJ2-7 | NA
TGTGCCAGTAGTATAGCCGCCCGAGGCGAGGGGGTGGACTATGGCTACACCTTC | CASSIAARGEGVDYGYTF | TRBV19 | NA | TRBJ1-2 | NA
TGTGCCAGCAGCCAAATTTCTGCCCAGTTCGAGCAGTACTTC | CASSQISAQFEQYF | TRBV14 | NA | TRBJ2-7 | NA
TGTGCCAGCAGTGTGGGACGGGGCAGCGAGCAGTACTTC | CASSVGRGSEQYF | TRBV27 | NA | TRBJ2-7 | NA
TGTGCCAGCAGTCCCCCAGGGGGTTCCTACGAGCAGTACTTC | CASSPPGGSYEQYF | TRBV28 | TRBD1 | TRBJ2-7 | NA
TGTGCTAGTGGTTTCGACCTCTCTGGAAACACCATATATTTT | CASGFDLSGNTIYF | TRBV12-5 | NA | TRBJ1-3 | NA
TGCGCCAGCATCGGGGACCTCGGATCAGGCTACACCTTC | CASIGDLGSGYTF | TRBV5-1 | NA | TRBJ1-2 | NA
TGTGCCTGGATGGAGGGGAGTAGCTATGGCTACACCTTC | CAWMEGSSYGYTF | TRBV30 | NA | TRBJ1-2 | NA